This T cell receptor (beta chain) was retrieved from a study of blood T cell repertoires in COVID-19. Trimming took 6 bases from V and 6 from J, leaving 18 bases between them. The CDR3 consists of 14 residues. Germline CDR1 and CDR2: MNHEY and SMNVEV (reference sequence). This clone has more than one count but fewer than ten. Assay used: immunoSEQ multiplex PCR; TCRdb lists only in-frame clones, some missing. The data hold tens of thousands of clones, with about four fifths observed a single time. The Seattle patients joined while their infection was active and were tracked longitudinally afterward. The TCR sequence derives from a young man with COVID-19, enrolled during active disease. The source material was peripheral blood. The V gene is TRBV27, the J gene TRBJ2-7, with a tentative D call TRBD2 (5 bases). For the CDR3, the DNA is TGTGCCAGCAGCGGTCGGGGTGGGGTCCGCGAGCAGTACTTC. Translated, it gives CASSGRGGVREQYF.